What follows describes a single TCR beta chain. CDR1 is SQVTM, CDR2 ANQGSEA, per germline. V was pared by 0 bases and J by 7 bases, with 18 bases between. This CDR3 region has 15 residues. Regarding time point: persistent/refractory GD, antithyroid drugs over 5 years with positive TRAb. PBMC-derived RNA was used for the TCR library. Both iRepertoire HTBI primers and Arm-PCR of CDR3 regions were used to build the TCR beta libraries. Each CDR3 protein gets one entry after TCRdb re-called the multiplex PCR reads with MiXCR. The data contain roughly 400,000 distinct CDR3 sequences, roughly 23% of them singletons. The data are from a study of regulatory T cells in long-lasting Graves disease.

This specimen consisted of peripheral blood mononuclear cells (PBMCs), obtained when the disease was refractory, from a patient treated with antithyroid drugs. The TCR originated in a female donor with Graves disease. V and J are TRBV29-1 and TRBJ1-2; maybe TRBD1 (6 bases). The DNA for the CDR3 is TGCAGCGTTGAAGATCGGCTTGAACAGGGCTTTGGCTACACCTTC. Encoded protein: CSVEDRLEQGFGYTF.